Listed below are T cell receptor beta chains from one sample, sequenced in a study of cytomegalovirus exposure and HLA in healthy donors. Some clones are missing from TCRdb's copy, which holds only in-frame ones; the method was immunoSEQ multiplex PCR. The repertoire holds roughly 75,000 clones, with 85% as singletons. Sequences were obtained from PBMCs. All receptors derive from a man aged 25-45 years in good health and CMV-seronegative. The CDR3 runs from the conserved cysteine through the conserved F or W. D genes are given only for firm matches. A row's size may be missing; if present it is once, few, many or a size class.

>TRBD1|TRBV6-5|TRBJ2-3|.
TGTGCCAGCATGAAGGGACAGACCAATTATGGGACGCAGTATTTT
CASMKGQTNYGTQYF
>TRBD1|TRBV2|TRBJ1-2|.
TGTGCCAGCAGCCTACAGGGGGGAACTAACTATGGCTACACCTTC
CASSLQGGTNYGYTF
>TRBD1|TRBV5-1|TRBJ1-2|.
TGCGCCAGCAGCAGACAACAGGGGGATGAACGTGGCTACACCTTC
CASSRQQGDERGYTF
>TRBD1|TRBV28|TRBJ1-4|once
TGTGCCAGCAGTTTAGCGGGACAGGGAAGTGAAAAACTGTTTTTT
CASSLAGQGSEKLFF
>TRBD1|TRBV6-1|TRBJ2-4|.
TGTGCCAGCATAGACAGGGTTTACATTCAGTACTTC
CASIDRVYIQYF
>.|TRBV30|TRBJ1-1|.
TGTGCCTGGAGCCACCTGGGGGAGGGTCTTTATCGGGCTTTCTTT
CAWSHLGEGLYRAFF
>TRBD1|TRBV4-3|TRBJ2-2|once
TGCGCCAGCAGCCATGATGCGGGGACAGGGGGGACCGGGGAGCTGTTTTTT
CASSHDAGTGGTGELFF
>.|TRBV30|TRBJ1-5|.
TGTGCCTGGAGTGTAAATTACGGCGGGCCCCAGCATTTT
CAWSVNYGGPQHF
>.|TRBV11-1|TRBJ2-3|.
TGTGCCAGCAGCTTTTTAGCAAGGGGAGATACGCAGTATTTT
CASSFLARGDTQYF
>TRBD2|TRBV7-2|TRBJ2-3|.
TGTGCCAGCACCAAAACTGAGCGGGAGGGAGCCGGGACAGATACGCAGTATTTT
CASTKTEREGAGTDTQYF
>.|TRBV7-9|TRBJ1-5|.
TGTGCCAGCAGCTTAGGGGTGGGGGGACGCGGGCCCAATCAGCCCCAGCATTTT
CASSLGVGGRGPNQPQHF
>TRBD1|TRBV11-2|TRBJ2-5|.
TGTGCCAGCAGCTTCACGACAGGGAAAGAGACCCAGTACTTC
CASSFTTGKETQYF
>TRBD2|TRBV6-6|TRBJ2-7|.
TGTGCCAGCAGTTACGGGACTAGTCAAGAGCAGTACTTC
CASSYGTSQEQYF
>TRBD2|TRBV5-4|TRBJ2-1|.
TGTGCCAGCTCCGGACTAGAGGGGTACAATGAGCAGTTCTTC
CASSGLEGYNEQFF
>TRBD1|TRBV6-6|TRBJ1-4|.
TGTGCCAGCAGGCCGGGACAGGGATTGAGTGAAAAACTGTTTTTT
CASRPGQGLSEKLFF
>.|TRBV28|TRBJ1-5|few
TGTGCCAGTATTCAGACAGACGATTGGAGGCCCCAGCATTTT
CASIQTDDWRPQHF
>.|TRBV19|TRBJ1-1|once
TGTGCCAGTAGAGCCGACAGCCACACTGAAGCTTTCTTT
CASRADSHTEAFF
>TRBD1|TRBV7-8|TRBJ1-3|.
TGTGCCAGCAGCTCGACCCCGGGACAGGGCTCCACCATATATTTT
CASSSTPGQGSTIYF
>TRBD1|TRBV27|TRBJ1-5|.
TGTGCCAGCACCCGAAGGGACAGGGTTCAGCCCCAGCATTTT
CASTRRDRVQPQHF
>.|TRBV7-9|TRBJ1-1|.
TGTGCCAGCAGCTATGCCCAGTTAGAAGCTTTCTTT
CASSYAQLEAFF
>.|TRBV29-1|TRBJ1-6|once
TGCAGCGTTCGGGGGATGGAAAATTCACCCCTCCACTTT
CSVRGMENSPLHF
>.|TRBV5-4|TRBJ2-1|.
TGTGCCAGCAGCTTGACGGGTGAGCAGTTCTTC
CASSLTGEQFF
>.|TRBV23-1|TRBJ2-2|.
TGCGCCAGCGACGGGGTAATTGACGCGTCGAACACCGGGGAGCTGTTTTTT
CASDGVIDASNTGELFF
>TRBD2|TRBV27|TRBJ2-5|.
TGTGCCAGCAGAGGGACTAGCGGGAGGGCCCAGGAGACCCAGTACTTC
CASRGTSGRAQETQYF
>.|TRBV4-3|TRBJ2-6|.
TGCGCCAGCAGCCAAAATACAGGGTCTGGGGCCAACGTCCTGACTTTC
CASSQNTGSGANVLTF
>TRBD1|TRBV19|TRBJ1-1|.
TGTGCCAGTATCTCCACCCGGACAGGGAACACTGAAGCTTTCTTT
CASISTRTGNTEAFF
>TRBD2|TRBV7-6|TRBJ2-1|.
TGTGCCAGCAGCTTAGCGGGAGGGTTTGGGAATGAGCAGTTCTTC
CASSLAGGFGNEQFF
>TRBD2|TRBV18|TRBJ2-7|.
TGTGCCAGCTCACCACCGGGAAGCGGGGGCAAGTACGAGCAGTACTTC
CASSPPGSGGKYEQYF
>TRBD2|TRBV7-8|TRBJ2-2|.
TGTGCCAGCCTTCCCCGACTAGCCGGGGGCGGGGAGCTGTTTTTT
CASLPRLAGGGELFF
>TRBD2|TRBV6-1|TRBJ2-5|.
TGTGCCAGCAGTGACCCCGGGACTAGCGGGACCCCCTACCAAGAGACCCAGTACTTC
CASSDPGTSGTPYQETQYF
>TRBD1|TRBV5-1|TRBJ2-4|.
TGCGCCAGCAGCTTGGGGGACAGGGGAAACATTCAGTACTTC
CASSLGDRGNIQYF
>.|TRBV11-3|TRBJ1-1|.
TGTGCCAGCACCCCTCCGCGGAGTTTGAACACTGAAGCTTTCTTT
CASTPPRSLNTEAFF
>TRBD1|TRBV19|TRBJ2-1|.
TGTGCCAGTAGTTGGGGGACAGGGGAAAATGAGCAGTTCTTC
CASSWGTGENEQFF
>.|TRBV7-2|TRBJ1-5|few
TGTGCCAGCAGCTCCTGGGCGAATAGCAATCAGCCCCAGCATTTT
CASSSWANSNQPQHF
>TRBD1|TRBV9|TRBJ1-6|.
TGTGCCAGCAGCGCACAGGGGAGATCACCCCTCCACTTT
CASSAQGRSPLHF
>.|TRBV6-4|TRBJ2-2|.
TGTGCCAGCAGTGACTCGCTAGGGGGGGCGAAGGGCACCGGGGAGCTGTTTTTT
CASSDSLGGAKGTGELFF
>.|TRBV10-3|TRBJ1-6|.
TGTGCCATCAGTGCCAACGGGTTCTATAATTCACCCCTCCACTTT
CAISANGFYNSPLHF
>.|TRBV30|TRBJ2-1|once
TGTGCCTGGAGTGTAGCCCTCCACGCCTATGAGCAGTTCTTC
CAWSVALHAYEQFF
>TRBD2|TRBV7-2|TRBJ2-1|.
TGTGCCAGCACACTAGCGGGAGCCCCGGGGGAGCAGTTCTTC
CASTLAGAPGEQFF
>TRBD1|TRBV7-9|TRBJ1-1|.
TGTGCCAGCAGCAGCCACACAGGGGGCGTTGGTGCTTTCTTT
CASSSHTGGVGAFF
>TRBD2|TRBV29-1|TRBJ2-7|.
TGCAGCGTAAGCGGGGAAAACTACGAGCAGTACTTC
CSVSGENYEQYF
>.|TRBV13|TRBJ2-4|.
TGTGCCAGCAGCTTATTCGAGGGAGCTGGCATCAAAAACATTCAGTACTTC
CASSLFEGAGIKNIQYF
>.|TRBV5-1|TRBJ2-7|once
TGCGCCAGCAGCTTGGTCGGGTCCTCCTACGAGCAGTACTTC
CASSLVGSSYEQYF
>.|TRBV5-8|TRBJ2-7|.
TGTGCCAGCACCCTCGGCGGTGGGGCTCCAAACTACGAGCAGTACTTC
CASTLGGGAPNYEQYF
>TRBD1|TRBV11-3|TRBJ2-2|.
TGTGCCAGCAGCCCGCGGACAGGGAACACCGGGGAGCTGTTTTTT
CASSPRTGNTGELFF
>.|TRBV11-2|TRBJ1-3|.
TGTGCCAGCAGCTTAGGGGCAGATTCCTCTGGAAACACCATATATTTT
CASSLGADSSGNTIYF
>TRBD2|TRBV29-1|TRBJ2-1|.
TGCAGCGTGGGAGGCGGGAGGGCCGACAATGAGCAGTTCTTC
CSVGGGRADNEQFF
>.|TRBV25-1|TRBJ2-1|.
TGTGCCAGCAGTGAAGGGGAGGAATACAATGAGCAGTTCTTC
CASSEGEEYNEQFF
>.|TRBV5-8|TRBJ1-1|.
TGTGCCAGCAGCCCCGGGGACACCTACACTGAAGCTTTCTTT
CASSPGDTYTEAFF
>TRBD1|TRBV11-2|TRBJ2-1|.
TGTGCCAGCAGCTTTACCGGGACAGGGCGGGGTGGGCAGTTCTTC
CASSFTGTGRGGQFF
>TRBD1|TRBV5-4|TRBJ2-7|.
TGTGCCAGCAGCACCCGGACAGGGAGCTCCTACGAGCAGTACTTC
CASSTRTGSSYEQYF
>TRBD1|TRBV6-6|TRBJ1-6|.
TGTGCCAGCAGTTACTTAGGGACAGGCACGAATTCACCCCTCCACTTT
CASSYLGTGTNSPLHF
>.|TRBV5-6|TRBJ1-5|.
TGTGCCAGCAGCTTCCTAGCTACAAATCAGCCCCAGCATTTT
CASSFLATNQPQHF
>.|TRBV18|TRBJ1-1|.
TGTGCCAGCTCACCAGCCGACAGTGCGACTGAAGCTTTCTTT
CASSPADSATEAFF